One and the same sample provided the 3 T cell receptor beta chains below, sequenced in a study of follicular helper T cells after annual influenza vaccination. Only in-frame clones appear in the TCRdb table, and some are missing; sequencing was by immunoSEQ multiplex PCR. This sample has over 25,000 clones, with 80% to 90% found just once. Time point defined: 2014-2015 season, pre-vaccination. This sample comprised CXCR5+ CD38- circulating T follicular helper cells from blood, obtained on the day of influenza vaccination. Subset here: circulating Tfh, non-naive CD4+CXCR5+PD-1+ (ICOS+CD38+ or ICOS-CD38-). These receptors were taken from an adult who received the influenza vaccine.

The chain joins TRBV30 to TRBJ2-3, with 15 bases that match TRBD2. CDR1 and CDR2 (germline): GTSNPN, SVGIG (reference sequence). This CDR3 is built from 17 residues. The junction had 12 bases not matched to a gene; V was cut back by 4 bases and J by 7 bases. The CDR3 spells CAWTPLRTSGRANTQYF. The CDR3 nucleotides are TGTGCCTGGACCCCTCTCCGGACTAGCGGGAGGGCTAATACGCAGTATTTT.

J is TRBJ1-4 and V is TRBV6-1; D is uncertain. V dropped 1 base and J dropped 4 bases, with 4 bases sitting between them. Germline loops: CDR1 MNHNS, CDR2 SASEGT. This CDR3 has 13 residues. The CDR3 sequence is CASSEDRNEKLFF. The CDR3 DNA is TGTGCCAGCAGTGAAGATCGTAATGAAAAACTGTTTTTT.

V gene TRBV6-6 combines with J gene TRBJ2-2; unclear D gene. The germline V gene encodes CDR1 MNHNY and CDR2 SVGAGI (reference sequence). V lost 8 bases and J 1 base, leaving 8 bases between the germline ends. The length of the CDR3 is 13 residues. CDR3 loop: CASATGNTGELFF. In nucleotides, the CDR3 is TGTGCCAGCGCGACGGGGAACACCGGGGAGCTGTTTTTT.